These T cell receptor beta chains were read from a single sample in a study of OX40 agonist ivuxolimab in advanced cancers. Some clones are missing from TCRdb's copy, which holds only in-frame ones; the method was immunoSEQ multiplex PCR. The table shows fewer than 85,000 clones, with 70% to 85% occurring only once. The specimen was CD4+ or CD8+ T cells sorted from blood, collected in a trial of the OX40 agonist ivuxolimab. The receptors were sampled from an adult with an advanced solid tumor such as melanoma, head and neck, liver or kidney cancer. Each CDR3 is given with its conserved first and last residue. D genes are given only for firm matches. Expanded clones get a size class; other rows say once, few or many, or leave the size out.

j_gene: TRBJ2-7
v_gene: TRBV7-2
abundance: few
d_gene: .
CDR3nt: TGTGCCAGCAGCTTAGCACCAGGGAGATACGAGCAGTACTTC
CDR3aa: CASSLAPGRYEQYF

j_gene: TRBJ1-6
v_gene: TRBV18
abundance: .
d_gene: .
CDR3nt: TGTGCCAGTACCGATTTGGCCTATAATTCACCCCTCCACTTT
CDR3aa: CASTDLAYNSPLHF

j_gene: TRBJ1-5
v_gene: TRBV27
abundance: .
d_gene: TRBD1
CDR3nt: TGTGCCAGCAGACAGGGGGATCAGCCCCAGCATTTT
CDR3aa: CASRQGDQPQHF

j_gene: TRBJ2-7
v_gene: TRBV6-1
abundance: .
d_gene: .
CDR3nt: TGTGCCAGCAGTTGGGACACCATCAAGTACTTC
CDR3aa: CASSWDTIKYF

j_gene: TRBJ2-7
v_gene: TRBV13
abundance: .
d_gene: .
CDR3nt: TGTGCCAGCAGCTTAGGCGGCATCCTGAGCTCCTACGAGCAGTACTTC
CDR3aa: CASSLGGILSSYEQYF

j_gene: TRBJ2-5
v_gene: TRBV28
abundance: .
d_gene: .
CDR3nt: TGTGCCAGCAGTCCCCCTAATTTGGAGACCCAGTACTTC
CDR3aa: CASSPPNLETQYF

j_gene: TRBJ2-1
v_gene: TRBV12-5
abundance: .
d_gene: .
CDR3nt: TGTGCTAGTGGTTTGGTATCCAGTAACTACTACAATGAGCAGTTCTTC
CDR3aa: CASGLVSSNYYNEQFF

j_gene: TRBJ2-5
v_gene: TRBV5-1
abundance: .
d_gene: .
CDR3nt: TGCGCCAGCAGCCCCAACAGTTGGTCCCAAGAGACCCAGTACTTC
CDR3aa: CASSPNSWSQETQYF

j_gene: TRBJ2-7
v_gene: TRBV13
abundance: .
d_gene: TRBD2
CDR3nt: TGTGCCAGCAGCCGACAGGGAGGGTTTCCTTCTAGCGGGGCCTACGAGCAGTACTTC
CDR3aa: CASSRQGGFPSSGAYEQYF

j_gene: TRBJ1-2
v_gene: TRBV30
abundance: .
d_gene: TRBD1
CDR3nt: TGTGCCAGCGGGACAGGGGGAAAGGGCTACACCTTC
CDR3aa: CASGTGGKGYTF

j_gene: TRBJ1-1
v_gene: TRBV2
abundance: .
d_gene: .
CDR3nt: TGTGCCAGCAGGGCAAGGGGAGGGAACACTGAAGCTTTCTTT
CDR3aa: CASRARGGNTEAFF

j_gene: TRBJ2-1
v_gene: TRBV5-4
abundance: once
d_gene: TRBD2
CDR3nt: TGTGCCAGCAGTCAGGGATCCGGGACTAGCAGCTTCTTC
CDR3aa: CASSQGSGTSSFF

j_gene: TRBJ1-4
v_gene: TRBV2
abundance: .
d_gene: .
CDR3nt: TGTGCCAGCAGACGTGCAGGGACGGCTAATGAAAAACTGTTTTTT
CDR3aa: CASRRAGTANEKLFF

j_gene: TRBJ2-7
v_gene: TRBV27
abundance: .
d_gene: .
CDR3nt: TGTGCCAGCAGTTTCCTATCGAACCACGAGCAGTACTTC
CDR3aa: CASSFLSNHEQYF

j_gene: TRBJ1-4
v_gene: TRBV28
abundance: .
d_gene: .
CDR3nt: TGTGCCAGCAGTTCGGCCCAGTCATTTAATGAAAAACTGTTTTTT
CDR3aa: CASSSAQSFNEKLFF

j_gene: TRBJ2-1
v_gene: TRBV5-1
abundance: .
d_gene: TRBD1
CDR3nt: TGCGCCAGCAGCTTACAGGGGGCGCAAAACAATGAGCAGTTCTTC
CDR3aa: CASSLQGAQNNEQFF

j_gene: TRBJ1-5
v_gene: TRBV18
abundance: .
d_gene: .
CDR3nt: TGTGCCAGCTCTCTTGGCGGGATGACGAATCAGCCCCAGCATTTT
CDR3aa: CASSLGGMTNQPQHF

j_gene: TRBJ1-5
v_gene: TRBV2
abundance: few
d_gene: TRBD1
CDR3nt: TGTGCCAGCAGTGTGGACAGGGGGCAGCCCCAGCATTTT
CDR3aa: CASSVDRGQPQHF

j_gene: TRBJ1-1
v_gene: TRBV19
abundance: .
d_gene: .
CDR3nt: TGTGCCAGTAGTATAGCTTCGGCGGGGGGGAACACTGAAGCTTTCTTT
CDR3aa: CASSIASAGGNTEAFF

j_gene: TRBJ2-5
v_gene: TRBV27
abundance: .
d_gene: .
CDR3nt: TGTGCCAGCAGTTTAGAGAGGAGGGGAGAGACCCAGTACTTC
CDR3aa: CASSLERRGETQYF

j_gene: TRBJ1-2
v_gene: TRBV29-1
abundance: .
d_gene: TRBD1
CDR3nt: TGCAGCGTTGAAGTTCTGGACAGGGTTTCTCTCTATGGCTACACCTTC
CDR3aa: CSVEVLDRVSLYGYTF

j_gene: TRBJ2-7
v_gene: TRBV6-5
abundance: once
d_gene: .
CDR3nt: TGTGCCAGCAGTTACGGCCCGATTAGGAGCTCCTACGAGCAGTACTTC
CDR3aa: CASSYGPIRSSYEQYF

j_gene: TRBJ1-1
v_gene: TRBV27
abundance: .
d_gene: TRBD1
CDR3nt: TGTGCCAGCAGCATGACAGGGGGCCACCCCATTATGAACACTGAAGCTTTCTTT
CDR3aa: CASSMTGGHPIMNTEAFF

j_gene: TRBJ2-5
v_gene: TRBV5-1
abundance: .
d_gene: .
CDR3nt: TGCGCCAGCAGGGAGGGGTACCAAGAGACCCAGTACTTC
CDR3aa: CASREGYQETQYF

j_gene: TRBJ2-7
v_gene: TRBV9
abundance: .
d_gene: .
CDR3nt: TGTGCCAGCAGCCCCAAGGAGGGGAGTTTGTACGAGCAGTACTTC
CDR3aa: CASSPKEGSLYEQYF

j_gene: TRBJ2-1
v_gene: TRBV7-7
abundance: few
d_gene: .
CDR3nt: TGTGCTAGCAGCTTAGCGTCGGGGCTTTTCGGGAATGAGCAGTTCTTC
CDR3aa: CASSLASGLFGNEQFF

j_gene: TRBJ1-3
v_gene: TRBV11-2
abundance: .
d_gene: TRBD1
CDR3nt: TGTGCCAGCAGCCTCGACAGGGCTGGAAACACCATATATTTT
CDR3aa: CASSLDRAGNTIYF

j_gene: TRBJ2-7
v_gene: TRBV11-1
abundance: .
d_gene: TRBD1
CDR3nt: TGTGCCAGCAGCCAGAGACAGGGACCCTACGAGCAGTACTTC
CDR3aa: CASSQRQGPYEQYF

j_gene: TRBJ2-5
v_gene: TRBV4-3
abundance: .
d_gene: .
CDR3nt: TGCGCCAGCAGCCAAAACGGACATCAAGAGACCCAGTACTTC
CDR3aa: CASSQNGHQETQYF

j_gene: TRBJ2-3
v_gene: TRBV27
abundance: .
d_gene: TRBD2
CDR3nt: TGTGCCAGCGGGCGACTAGCGGGAGGGGGCGCAGATACGCAGTATTTT
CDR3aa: CASGRLAGGGADTQYF